A single count supports the clone carrying this T cell receptor beta chain. The data are from a study of OX40 agonist ivuxolimab in advanced cancers. Germline CDR1 KGHSH, CDR2 LQKENI. The V end was cut by 2 bases, the J end by 0 bases, with 8 bases between. The CDR3 loop spans 14 amino acids. Profiling relied on immunoSEQ multiplex PCR, and the TCRdb table lists in-frame clones only, not all of them. The sample yields 50,000 or so clones, over 80% seen once. The material was CD4+ or CD8+ T cells sorted from blood, obtained in a trial of the OX40 agonist ivuxolimab. The chain carries TRBV18 and TRBJ2-7; no reliable D call. The source is an adult with an advanced solid tumor such as melanoma, head and neck, liver or kidney cancer. The CDR3 spells CASSPMSPSYEQYF. Written as DNA, the CDR3 is TGTGCCAGCTCACCAATGAGTCCCTCCTACGAGCAGTACTTC.